This TCR beta chain originates from a study of beta chain features in type 1 diabetes (dated by TCRdb to 2017 to 2018). For the wider study: No differences in mean age, gender distribution, total cell number or subset yield were found between patients and healthy donors. Regulatory and stem cell-like memory subsets were obtained from only 8 patients and roughly 8 healthy donors, while naive and central memory subsets were obtained from all 28 donors. The study compared the TCRB repertoires of sorted circulating CD4+ T cell subsets in recently diagnosed type 1 diabetes patients with those in matched healthy donors. A total of under 120,000,000 sorted cells were examined across all samples, and RNA yield correlated strongly with the number of cells per subset. Overall study results and their limits: HLA sub-analyses involved small numbers of individuals, so any influence of HLA type on TCRB rearrangement remained unresolved. Naive, central memory and regulatory TCRB repertoires appeared to be more alike among patients than among healthy donors. Type 1 diabetes patients showed a moderate but significant shortening of TCRB CDR3 length in all four CD4+ subsets. Because cDNA rather than genomic DNA was sequenced, highly expressing activated cells could have been over-represented, although no difference in activation and CD3 levels was found between groups. At VDJ recombination sites, type 1 diabetes patients had fewer insertions and more deleted nucleotides, which implies abnormalities in thymic rearrangement. Shorter templates might be favored by PCR, yet because patient and control samples were amplified and corrected together, any such skew would affect both groups equally.

Each donor gave one peripheral blood draw, averaging roughly 120 mL, which was collected into heparinised tubes. A BD FACSAria II and a panel including CD45RO, CCR7, CD25, CD127, CD95 and CD27 were used to sort naive, central memory, regulatory and stem cell-like memory CD4+ T cells. Purity was above 98% for every sorted population. PBMCs were isolated immediately by Lymphoprep density gradient centrifugation and stained directly without culture. To minimize batch effects, samples were stained and sorted in pairs, one healthy donor with one patient per experiment. The CDR3 spans 14 residues, from the cysteine through the phenylalanine. Solely the CDR3 DNA is kept, with 42 bases framed from the first base. From the germline V gene (reference sequence), CDR1 is MNHEY and CDR2 is SMNVEV. Trimming removed 3 bases from V and 5 bases from J, leaving 13 bases between the germline ends. All of the isolated RNA was reverse transcribed with the High Capacity cDNA Reverse Transcription Kit, so expressed TCRB transcripts were sequenced. Deep immunoSEQ sequencing was performed on naive, central memory and regulatory T cell samples, with an average of roughly 3.6 million total reads per sample. Sorted cells were lysed in RLT buffer, and RNA was extracted using DNase-treated RNeasy Micro or Mini kits according to cell number. To prevent cross-contamination, each cell subset was processed individually, whereas patient and healthy donor samples were processed jointly. The immunoSEQ multiplex PCR was used to amplify TCRB sequences from cDNA, generating 87-bp fragments that spanned the CDR3 region. Amplicons were sequenced on the Illumina HiSeq platform. The original pipeline was this. Synthetic template baselines were used to correct PCR bias computationally, reads within Hamming distance 2 were collapsed, and singletons that could not be merged were discarded. Reads were aligned against IMGT so that V, D and J genes, CDR3 length and insertions or deletions at six rearrangement sites could be assigned. Within each subset, clonotype counts were normalized to sorted cell number, and only after that were true diversity and Gini coefficients computed with the tcR R package. The overlap coefficient, calculated on TCRB nucleotide sequences, was used to measure repertoire sharing. Out-of-frame TCRB sequences from naive cells were analyzed as a proxy for the pre-selection repertoire. The clones in this table, taken by TCRdb from immuneACCESS, are in-frame only. Not every clone is retained; where verified, under half of the shortfall comes from an unresolved V gene, and the cause of the rest is unknown. That table supplies the V and J calls and clone size; D and trimming were determined from the DNA. The sample profile shows some 700,000 clones; around an eighth of them were found once. Together, the top ten hold approximately 0.022% of the sample.

This clone was recorded a few times. Its target antigen remains unknown. Per-base quality was not reported, and no clone a single base away is much larger than it. This receptor chain uses TRBV27 and TRBJ2-5; 6 matching bases give a weak D call of TRBD1. The sequence was obtained from a young man with type 1 diabetes. The source material was naive CD4+ T cells from blood. This sample's cell subset or site label indicates: true naive CD4+ T cells. The nucleotide sequence reads as follows: TGTGCCAGCAGTTTCGTCGGGACATCCGAGACCCAGTACTTC. The encoded protein is CASSFVGTSETQYF.